This T cell receptor (beta chain) came from a study of monozygotic twins with inflammatory bowel disease. This CDR3 is 16 amino acids long. Germline V gene lookup returns CDR1 MNHEY and CDR2 SMNVEV (reference sequence). On this clonotype: Antigen unknown.

Overall study findings and caveats: Distinguishing T cell subtypes was not possible.

TCRdb reanalyzed the 5' RACE reads and collapses them to one entry per CDR3 protein, without DNA. This sample's table reports over 110,000 distinct CDR3 sequences. The sequenced sample was blood. This sequence originates from a human donor with ulcerative colitis or Crohn's disease, or a healthy co-twin of an affected twin (not recorded which). The V and J genes are TRBV27 and TRBJ2-5; TCRdb names TRBD2, which stays unverified in the absence of DNA. CDR3: CASSPSGTSGAETQYF.